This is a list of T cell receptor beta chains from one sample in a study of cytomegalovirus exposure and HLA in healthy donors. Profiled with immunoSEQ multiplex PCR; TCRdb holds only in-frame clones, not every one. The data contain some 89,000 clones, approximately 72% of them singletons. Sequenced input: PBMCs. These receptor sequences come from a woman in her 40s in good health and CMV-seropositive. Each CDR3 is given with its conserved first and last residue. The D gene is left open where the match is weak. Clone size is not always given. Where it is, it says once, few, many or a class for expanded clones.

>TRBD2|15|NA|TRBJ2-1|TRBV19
TGTGCCAGTTCCACTCTAGCGGGAGTGGGGAATGAGCAGTTCTTC
CASSTLAGVGNEQFF
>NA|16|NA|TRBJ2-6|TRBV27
TGTGCCAGCAGTTCCTCGACGGGGACTGGGGCCAACGTCCTGACTTTC
CASSSSTGTGANVLTF
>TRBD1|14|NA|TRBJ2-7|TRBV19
TGTGCCAGTAGTACCGGGACAGGGCAGGTCGAGCAGTACTTC
CASSTGTGQVEQYF
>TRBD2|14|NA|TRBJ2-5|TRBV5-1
TGCGCCAGCAAACGGACTAGCGGGAGCGAGACCCAGTACTTC
CASKRTSGSETQYF
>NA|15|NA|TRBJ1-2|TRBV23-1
TGCGCCAGCTCCCCGGTCCGGTTGCGTCGCTATGGCTACACCTTC
CASSPVRLRRYGYTF
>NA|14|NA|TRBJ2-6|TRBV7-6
TGTGCCAGCAGCGGCCAATGGGGGGCCAACGTCCTGACTTTC
CASSGQWGANVLTF
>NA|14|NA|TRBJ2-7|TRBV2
TGTGCCAGCAGTGAAGCATTTGGGGGGAACGAGCAGTACTTC
CASSEAFGGNEQYF
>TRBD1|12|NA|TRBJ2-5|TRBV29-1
TGCAGCGTTACTACAGGGGTGGAGACCCAGTACTTC
CSVTTGVETQYF
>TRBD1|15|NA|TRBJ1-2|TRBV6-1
TGTGCCAGCAGTGAAGAGGGACAGCCTAACTATGGCTACACCTTC
CASSEEGQPNYGYTF
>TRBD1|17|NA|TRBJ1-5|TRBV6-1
TGTGCCAGCAGTGCGGGACAGGGGGCTTCCGGCAATCAGCCCCAGCATTTT
CASSAGQGASGNQPQHF
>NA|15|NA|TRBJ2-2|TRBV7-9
TGTGCCGGAGGCCTCGCGGGCGGGGACACCGGGGAGCTGTTTTTT
CAGGLAGGDTGELFF
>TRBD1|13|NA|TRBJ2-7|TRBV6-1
TGTGCCAGCACAGGGACAGGTCTCTACGAGCAGTACTTC
CASTGTGLYEQYF
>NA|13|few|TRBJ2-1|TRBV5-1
TGCGCCAGCAGCTTGGGGCTGGGGGCTGAGCAGTTCTTC
CASSLGLGAEQFF
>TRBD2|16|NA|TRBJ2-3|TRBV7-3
TGTGCCAGCAGCTTAATAGCGGGAGGGCCTGTAGATACGCAGTATTTT
CASSLIAGGPVDTQYF
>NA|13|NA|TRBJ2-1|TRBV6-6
TGTGCCAGCACAACACCCGGGGGAAATGAGCAGTTCTTC
CASTTPGGNEQFF
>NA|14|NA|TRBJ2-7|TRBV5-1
TGCGCCAGCAGCTCGGGGGAGTACTCCTACGAGCAGTACTTC
CASSSGEYSYEQYF
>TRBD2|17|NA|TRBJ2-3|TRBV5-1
TGCGCCAGCAGCTACAAACTAGCGGGAGAGAGCACAGATACGCAGTATTTT
CASSYKLAGESTDTQYF
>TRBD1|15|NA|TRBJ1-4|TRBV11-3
TGTGCCAGCAGCTTGCGGACAGGGGTACCCGAAAAACTGTTTTTT
CASSLRTGVPEKLFF
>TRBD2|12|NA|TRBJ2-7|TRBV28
TGTGCCAGCTGCGGACTAGTAGAGGAGCAGTACTTC
CASCGLVEEQYF
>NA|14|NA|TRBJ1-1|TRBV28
TGTGCCAGCATAAATACAGGGCCGAACACTGAAGCTTTCTTT
CASINTGPNTEAFF
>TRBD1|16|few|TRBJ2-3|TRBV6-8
TGTGCCAGCAGACGCGACAGGGTCGGTATGACAGATACGCAGTATTTT
CASRRDRVGMTDTQYF
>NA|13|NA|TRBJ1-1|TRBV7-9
TGTGCCAGCAGCTTCACAGTGAACACTGAAGCTTTCTTT
CASSFTVNTEAFF
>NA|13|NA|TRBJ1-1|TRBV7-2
TGTGCCAGCAGCTTGACAGGAGACACTGAAGCTTTCTTT
CASSLTGDTEAFF
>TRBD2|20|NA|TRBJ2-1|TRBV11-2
TGTGCCAGCAGCTTAGATAGAAGGGATGGTAGCGGGAGAACCTACAATGAGCAGTTCTTC
CASSLDRRDGSGRTYNEQFF
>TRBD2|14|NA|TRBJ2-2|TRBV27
TGTGCCAGCAGAAAGGCGGGAGCGTTCGGGGAGCTGTTTTTT
CASRKAGAFGELFF
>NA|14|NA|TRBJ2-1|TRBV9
TGTGCCAGCAGCGTAGACCCGGTCTACAATGAGCAGTTCTTC
CASSVDPVYNEQFF
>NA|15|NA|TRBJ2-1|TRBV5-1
TGCGCCAGTACGACAGCCCATACCGCTGACAATGAGCAGTTCTTC
CASTTAHTADNEQFF
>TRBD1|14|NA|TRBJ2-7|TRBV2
TGTGCCAGCAGTGAGGGGACAGGGGAATATGAGCAGTACTTC
CASSEGTGEYEQYF
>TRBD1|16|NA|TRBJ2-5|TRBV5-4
TGTGCCAGCAGCTTGGTGACAGGGGGCGCTCAGGAGACCCAGTACTTC
CASSLVTGGAQETQYF
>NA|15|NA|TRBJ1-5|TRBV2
TGTGCCAGCAGTGAAGAGCAGGCGAGCAATCAGCCCCAGCATTTT
CASSEEQASNQPQHF
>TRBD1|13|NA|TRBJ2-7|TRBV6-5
TGTGCCAGCAGTTACGACAGGGACTACGAGCAGTACTTC
CASSYDRDYEQYF
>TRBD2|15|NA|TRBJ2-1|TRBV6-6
TGTGCCAGCAGTAGCGGGAGTTGGCTTCGCAATGAGCAGTTCTTC
CASSSGSWLRNEQFF
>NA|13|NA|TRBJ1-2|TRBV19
TGTGCCAGTAGTATTTCCCCCCCAACCGAGTACACCTTC
CASSISPPTEYTF
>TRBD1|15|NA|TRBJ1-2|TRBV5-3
TGTGCCAGAAGCACGTTGACAGGGTGTCCCTATGGCTACACCTTC
CARSTLTGCPYGYTF
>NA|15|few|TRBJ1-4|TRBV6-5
TGTGCCAGCAGGTCGGAACAGGCCTTATTGGGAAAACTGTTTTTT
CASRSEQALLGKLFF
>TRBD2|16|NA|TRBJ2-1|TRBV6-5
TGTGCCAGCAGTTACTCGAAAAGCGGGAGGGCCAATGAGCAGTTCTTC
CASSYSKSGRANEQFF
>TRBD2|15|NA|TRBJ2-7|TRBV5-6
TGTGCCAGCAGCTTCAACGGCGGGAGCGCCGTAGAGCAGTACTTC
CASSFNGGSAVEQYF
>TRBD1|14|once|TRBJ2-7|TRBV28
TGTGCCAGCGGACGACAGGGTAGGTCCTACGAGCAGTACTTC
CASGRQGRSYEQYF
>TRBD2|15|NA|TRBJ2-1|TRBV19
TGTGCCAGTAGTACACCCGGGACTAGCGTCAATGAGCAGTTCTTC
CASSTPGTSVNEQFF
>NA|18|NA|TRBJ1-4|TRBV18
TGTGCCAGCCTTAGGGCCCTTAACCTAACAGGGTTTAATGAAAAACTGTTTTTT
CASLRALNLTGFNEKLFF
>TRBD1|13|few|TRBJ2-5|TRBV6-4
TGTGCCAGCAGACGGACAGGGCGAGAGACCCAGTACTTC
CASRRTGRETQYF
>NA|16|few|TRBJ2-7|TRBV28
TGTGCCAGCAGTTTACTCACCTCAAGCGCCTCCTACGAGCAGTACTTC
CASSLLTSSASYEQYF
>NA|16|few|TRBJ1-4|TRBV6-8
TGTGCCAGCAGTCACCTGACAGGACTTGGTAATGAAAAACTGTTTTTT
CASSHLTGLGNEKLFF
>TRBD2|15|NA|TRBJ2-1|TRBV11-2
TGTGCCAGCTACGGACTTGGACTAGGTCCCAATGAGCAGTTCTTC
CASYGLGLGPNEQFF
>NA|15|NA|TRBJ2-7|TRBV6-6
TGTGCCAGCAGTTCATTCGGGACAACCACCTACGAGCAGTACTTC
CASSSFGTTTYEQYF
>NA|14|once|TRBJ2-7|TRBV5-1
TGCGCCAGCAGCACCGGGACAACCTACTACGAGCAGTACTTC
CASSTGTTYYEQYF
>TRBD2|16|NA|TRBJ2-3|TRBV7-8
TGTGCCAGCAGCTTCTGGACTAGCGGGACCACAGATACGCAGTATTTT
CASSFWTSGTTDTQYF
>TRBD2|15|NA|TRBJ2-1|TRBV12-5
TGTGCTAGTGGTTTGCCCGTCGAGGGAGGGGATGAGCAGTTCTTC
CASGLPVEGGDEQFF
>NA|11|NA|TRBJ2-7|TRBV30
TGTGCCTGGAGTTCCCTGTACGAGCAGTACTTC
CAWSSLYEQYF
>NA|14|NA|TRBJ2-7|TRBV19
TGTGCCAGTAGTATTAGGGGGAGCGTCCACGAGCAGTACTTC
CASSIRGSVHEQYF
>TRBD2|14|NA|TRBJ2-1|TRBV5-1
TGCGCCAGCAGCTTGGAGGCGGGGGGGAATGAGCAGTTCTTC
CASSLEAGGNEQFF
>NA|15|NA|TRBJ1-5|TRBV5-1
TGCGCCAGCAGCTTACAGGGAGGGGTTGAACAGCCCCAGCATTTT
CASSLQGGVEQPQHF
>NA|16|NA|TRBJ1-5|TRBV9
TGTGCCAGCAGCGCACGCAGGGCTTGCGGGAGTCAGCCCCAGCATTTT
CASSARRACGSQPQHF
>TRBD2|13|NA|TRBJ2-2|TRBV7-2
TGTGCCAGCACTAGCGGGGACACCGGGGAGCTGTTTTTT
CASTSGDTGELFF
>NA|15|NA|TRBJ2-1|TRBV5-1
TGCGCCAGCAGATTCCAGGGAAGCTCCTACAATGAGCAGTTCTTC
CASRFQGSSYNEQFF
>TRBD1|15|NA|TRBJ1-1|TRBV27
TGTGCCAGCAGTTCCTACAGGGGCGGACAGACTGAAGCTTTCTTT
CASSSYRGGQTEAFF
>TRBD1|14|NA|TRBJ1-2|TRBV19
TGTGCCAGTAGCCGAGACAGGGATCACTATGGCTACACCTTC
CASSRDRDHYGYTF
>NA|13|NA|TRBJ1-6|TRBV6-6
TGTGCCAGCAGGGGGGGCTATAATTCACCCCTCCACTTT
CASRGGYNSPLHF
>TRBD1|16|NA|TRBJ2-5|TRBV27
TGTGCCAGCAGTTTATCGGGACAGGGGGCGGAGGAGACCCAGTACTTC
CASSLSGQGAEETQYF